The present T cell receptor (beta chain) was sequenced within a study of blood T cell repertoires in COVID-19. Across the study: Italy, Spain and the United States were the sources of the convalescent and acute COVID-19 samples. The analysed material was cDNA or gDNA that came from T cells, B-cell-depleted T cells, or PBMCs.

Under the authors' procedure: Estimation of nucleated cell counts was performed using reference gene primer amplification. Clones were read by immunoSEQ multiplex PCR, and TCRdb kept only the in-frame ones, dropping some. V, J and clone size reflect that table, while D and trimming were determined from the DNA. The table lists roughly 250,000 clones, about 86% of them singletons. CDR1 and CDR2 (germline): KGHSH, LQKENI. The V end lost 3 bases, the J end lost 5 bases, and 20 bases lay between the germline ends. This CDR3 region has 16 residues. J is TRBJ2-7 and V is TRBV18; TRBD2 might be the D (6 bases). The specimen sequenced was peripheral blood. The receptor was isolated from a woman of 80 years or more with acute or convalescent COVID-19. CDR3 region: CASSPTTGLGGNEQYF. CDR3 nucleotide sequence: TGTGCCAGCTCACCTACCACGGGCCTCGGGGGAAACGAGCAGTACTTC. Together with reference TRBV18 and TRBJ2-7, the CDR3 gives the full variable domain: NAGVMQNPRHLVRRRGQEARLRCSPMKGHSHVYWYRQLPEEGLKFMVYLQKENIIDESGMPKERFSAEFPKEGPSILRIQQVVRGDSAAYFCASSPTTGLGGNEQYFGPGTRLTVT.